Detailed here is one T cell receptor beta chain. This entry is derived from a study of blood T cells in healthy people across ages. A J-beta primer mix and a sample-barcoded 5' primer were used in a second PCR of about 7 to 12 cycles. TCRdb fed the 5' RACE reads into MiXCR, producing one record per CDR3 protein. The data hold 850,000 to 1,300,000 distinct CDR3 sequences, with under 45% observed a single time. Sequenced sample: blood. The receptor comes from a woman aged 55-70 years in good health.

The CDR3 sequence is CASSSGTEYGYTF. Written as DNA, the CDR3 is TGTGCCAGCAGCTCCGGGACAGAGTATGGCTACACCTTC. The J gene is TRBJ1-2, the V gene TRBV5-6; 7 bases match TRBD1. Germline V lookup: CDR1 SGHDT, CDR2 YYEEEE. Trimming cost V 3 bases and J 5 bases; bases outside gene matches: 4. This CDR3 comprises 13 residues.